This T cell receptor (beta chain) originates from a study of blood T cell repertoires in COVID-19 (dated by TCRdb to the early 2020s). General notes on the study: Samples covering the acute and convalescent phases of COVID-19 were provided by collaborators in the United States, Italy and Spain. Samples came from the ongoing ImmuneRACE study (first 160 participants) plus 1,254 subjects from 6 global collaborators. The dataset comprised deeply sampled blood TCRbeta repertoires from subjects exposed to, actively infected with, or recovered from COVID-19. Where available, HLA class I and class II types were taken from metadata supplied by the sample provider and were not determined by assay-based typing. The prospective study material was composed of cDNA or gDNA derived from T cells, B-cell-depleted T cells, or PBMCs. The sample metadata nearly always contained a de-identified subject ID, COVID-19 status, age in years and sex. A freely available public database, intended as a resource for researchers studying the immune response to SARS-CoV-2, is where the repertoires were released.

Via the germline V gene, CDR1 is KGHSY and CDR2 FQNENV. V is cut back by 4 bases and J by 8 bases, with 11 bases in the junction unmatched. The CDR3 numbers 16 residues from cysteine through phenylalanine. Only CDR3 DNA remains: 48 bases, in frame from the first base. Study-wide findings and limitations: The quantity of clinical and demographic metadata differed by source and by participant and was supplied without curation.

A second Seattle source provided samples from volunteer blood donors who had recovered from COVID-19. Collaborating institutions collected whole blood in K2EDTA tubes following their own protocols. For TCRbeta analysis, collaborator samples were shipped as frozen whole blood, as isolated PBMCs, or as DNA extracted from either sample type. About this clone: Its antigen is currently not known. No much larger clone is present one base from it, and per-base qualities are unavailable.

TCRbeta CDR3 regions were amplified from genomic DNA by means of the immunoSEQ Assay, a bias-controlled multiplex PCR. Concerning the study's data processing: The number of nucleated cells in each sample was estimated from the amplification of reference gene primers within the assay. Sequence reads were collapsed and filtered to measure the absolute abundance of every unique TCRbeta CDR3 rearrangement. For each sample, productive Simpson clonality was calculated as the square root of Simpson's diversity index across productive rearrangements. TCRdb re-hosts the immuneACCESS table, in-frame sequences only. Its copies lack some clones; in the studies checked, an unresolved V gene accounts for under half of them, and the cause for the rest is not known. The DNA was the basis for D and trimming; V, J and clone size are from that table. Present in this sample are a few hundred thousand clones, more than 80% of which were seen just once. The top ten constitute roughly 6.7% of the sample.

The sequence is built from TRBV16 and TRBJ2-2; the central 9 bases match TRBD1. Sequences were obtained from peripheral blood. The receptor was derived from a man younger than 35 who had recovered from COVID-19. The CDR3: CASSPNRDRAAGELFF. The DNA sequence is given as TGTGCCAGCAGCCCGAACCGGGACAGGGCCGCGGGGGAGCTGTTTTTT.